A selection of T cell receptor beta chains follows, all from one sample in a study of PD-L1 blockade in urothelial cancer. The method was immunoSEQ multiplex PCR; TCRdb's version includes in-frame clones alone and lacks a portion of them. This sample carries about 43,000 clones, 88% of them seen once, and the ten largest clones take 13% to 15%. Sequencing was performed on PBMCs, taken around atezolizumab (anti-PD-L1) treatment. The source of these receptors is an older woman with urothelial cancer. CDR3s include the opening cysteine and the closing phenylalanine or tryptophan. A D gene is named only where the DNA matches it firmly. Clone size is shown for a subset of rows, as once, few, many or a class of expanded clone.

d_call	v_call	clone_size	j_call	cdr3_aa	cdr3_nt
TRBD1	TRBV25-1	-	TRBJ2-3	CASSGRDRGADTQYF	TGTGCCAGCAGTGGACGGGACAGGGGTGCAGATACGCAGTATTTT
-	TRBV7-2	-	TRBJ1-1	CASSLRSGRGAAFF	TGTGCCAGCAGCTTAAGGTCTGGGCGGGGGGCTGCTTTCTTT
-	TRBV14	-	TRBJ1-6	CASSLGGTYNSPLHF	TGTGCCAGCAGCCTGGGGGGAACCTATAATTCACCCCTCCACTTT
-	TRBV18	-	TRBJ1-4	CASSAGQNEKLFF	TGTGCCAGCTCGGCTGGACAAAATGAAAAACTGTTTTTT
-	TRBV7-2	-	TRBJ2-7	CASSSATGFEQYF	TGTGCCAGCAGCTCCGCGACGGGGTTCGAGCAGTACTTC
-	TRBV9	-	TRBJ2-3	CASSATPGLGTDTQYF	TGTGCCAGCAGCGCCACCCCAGGGTTAGGGACAGATACGCAGTATTTT
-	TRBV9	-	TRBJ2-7	CASSVATGIAYEQYF	TGTGCCAGCAGCGTAGCAACGGGAATCGCCTACGAGCAGTACTTC
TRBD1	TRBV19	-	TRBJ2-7	CATGQGVGEQYF	TGTGCCACCGGACAGGGGGTAGGCGAGCAGTACTTC
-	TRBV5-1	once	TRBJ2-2	CASYLGGNTGELFF	TGCGCCAGCTATCTCGGCGGAAACACCGGGGAGCTGTTTTTT
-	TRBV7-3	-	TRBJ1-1	CASSFDGRANTEAFF	TGTGCCAGCAGCTTTGACGGCAGGGCGAACACTGAAGCTTTCTTT
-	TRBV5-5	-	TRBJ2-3	CASRRIQGLSTDTQYF	TGTGCCAGCAGACGGATTCAGGGGCTTAGCACAGATACGCAGTATTTT
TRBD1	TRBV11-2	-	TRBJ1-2	CASSRSGQDNYGYTF	TGTGCCAGCAGCAGGAGTGGACAGGATAACTATGGCTACACCTTC
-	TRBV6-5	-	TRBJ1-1	CASRREGDTEAFF	TGTGCCAGCCGGCGGGAGGGGGACACTGAAGCTTTCTTT
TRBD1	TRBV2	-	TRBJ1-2	CASSMGQGGYGYTF	TGTGCCAGCAGTATGGGACAGGGAGGATATGGCTACACCTTC
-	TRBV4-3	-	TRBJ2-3	CASSPGRGADTQYF	TGCGCCAGCAGCCCCGGTCGAGGCGCAGATACGCAGTATTTT
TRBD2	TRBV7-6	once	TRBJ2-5	CASSRSGGVETQYF	TGTGCCAGCAGCCGAAGCGGGGGGGTGGAGACCCAGTACTTC
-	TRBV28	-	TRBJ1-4	CASSPWGGQDNEKLFF	TGTGCCAGCAGCCCTTGGGGGGGGCAGGATAATGAAAAACTGTTTTTT
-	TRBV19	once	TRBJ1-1	CASSISRRGEAFF	TGTGCCAGTAGTATTTCCAGGAGGGGTGAAGCTTTCTTT
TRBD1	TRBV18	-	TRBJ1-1	CASSTDRDTEAFF	TGTGCCAGCTCAACGGACAGGGACACTGAAGCTTTCTTT
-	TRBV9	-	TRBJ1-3	CASSPGTGGNTIYF	TGTGCCAGCAGCCCCGGGACTGGCGGAAACACCATATATTTT
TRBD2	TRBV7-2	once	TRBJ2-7	CASSLLLSPGLAGGPEDF	TGTGCCAGCAGCTTGCTCCTGTCCCCGGGACTAGCGGGGGGGCCTGAGGACTTC
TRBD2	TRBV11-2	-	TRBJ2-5	CASSPRGSGRAFQETQYF	TGTGCCAGCAGCCCGCGGGGTAGCGGGAGGGCCTTCCAAGAGACCCAGTACTTC
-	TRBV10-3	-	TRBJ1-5	CAISVGGINQPQHF	TGTGCCATCAGCGTCGGCGGAATCAATCAGCCCCAGCATTTT
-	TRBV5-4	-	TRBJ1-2	CASTRDITNYGYTF	TGTGCCAGCACCAGGGACATAACTAACTATGGCTACACCTTC
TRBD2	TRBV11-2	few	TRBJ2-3	CASSRTRRPPTQYF	TGTGCCAGCAGCCGGACTAGACGTCCTCCTACGCAGTATTTT
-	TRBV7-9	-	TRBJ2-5	CASSSDSQETQYF	TGTGCCAGCAGCTCAGACTCCCAAGAGACCCAGTACTTC
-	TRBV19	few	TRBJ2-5	CASSMSWAGQETQYF	TGTGCCAGTAGTATGTCCTGGGCAGGGCAAGAGACCCAGTACTTC
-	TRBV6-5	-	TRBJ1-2	CASNQRDRVYGYTF	TGTGCCAGCAACCAAAGAGACAGAGTCTATGGCTACACCTTC
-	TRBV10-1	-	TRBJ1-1	CASSESGGEEAFF	TGCGCCAGCAGTGAGTCCGGAGGGGAAGAAGCTTTCTTT
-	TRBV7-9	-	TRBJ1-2	CASSHAGGYTF	TGTGCCAGCAGCCACGCGGGTGGCTACACCTTC
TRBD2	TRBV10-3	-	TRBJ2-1	CAISESKASGDNNEQFF	TGTGCCATCAGTGAGTCGAAGGCTAGCGGGGACAACAATGAGCAGTTCTTC
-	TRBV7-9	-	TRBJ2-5	CASSSVGGAQETQYF	TGTGCCAGCAGCTCCGTGGGGGGGGCCCAAGAGACCCAGTACTTC
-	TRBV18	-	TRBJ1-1	CASSPTRTAEAFF	TGTGCCAGCTCACCAACTAGGACAGCAGAAGCTTTCTTT
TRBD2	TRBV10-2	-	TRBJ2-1	CASSEATSGREEQFF	TGCGCCAGCAGTGAAGCGACTAGCGGGAGAGAAGAGCAGTTCTTC
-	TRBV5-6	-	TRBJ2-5	CASSLGLNAETQYF	TGTGCCAGCAGCTTAGGACTCAATGCAGAGACCCAGTACTTC
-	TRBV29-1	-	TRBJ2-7	CSAGASGEQYF	TGCAGCGCTGGGGCATCGGGCGAGCAGTACTTC
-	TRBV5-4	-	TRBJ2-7	CASSLVSYEQYF	TGTGCCAGCAGCTTGGTGAGCTACGAGCAGTACTTC
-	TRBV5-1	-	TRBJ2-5	CASAIHGGETQYF	TGCGCCAGCGCAATCCACGGGGGAGAGACCCAGTACTTC
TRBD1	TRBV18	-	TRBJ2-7	CASSPQGTGRSYEQYF	TGTGCCAGCTCACCCCAAGGGACAGGGCGGTCCTACGAGCAGTACTTC
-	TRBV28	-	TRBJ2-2	CASSLTNTGELFF	TGTGCCAGCAGTCTTACGAACACCGGGGAGCTGTTTTTT
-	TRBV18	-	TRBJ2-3	CASSRKIMDSHTDTQYF	TGTGCCAGCTCCCGAAAGATTATGGACAGTCACACAGATACGCAGTATTTT
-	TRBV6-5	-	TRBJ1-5	CASSSTAQPQHF	TGTGCCAGCAGTTCGACAGCTCAGCCCCAGCATTTT
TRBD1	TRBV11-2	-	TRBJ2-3	CASSLAYRGYTDTQYF	TGTGCCAGCAGCCTAGCTTACAGGGGGTACACAGATACGCAGTATTTT
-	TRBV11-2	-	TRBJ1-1	CASSRAGRRTEAFF	TGTGCCAGCAGCCGGGCGGGCAGACGCACTGAAGCTTTCTTT